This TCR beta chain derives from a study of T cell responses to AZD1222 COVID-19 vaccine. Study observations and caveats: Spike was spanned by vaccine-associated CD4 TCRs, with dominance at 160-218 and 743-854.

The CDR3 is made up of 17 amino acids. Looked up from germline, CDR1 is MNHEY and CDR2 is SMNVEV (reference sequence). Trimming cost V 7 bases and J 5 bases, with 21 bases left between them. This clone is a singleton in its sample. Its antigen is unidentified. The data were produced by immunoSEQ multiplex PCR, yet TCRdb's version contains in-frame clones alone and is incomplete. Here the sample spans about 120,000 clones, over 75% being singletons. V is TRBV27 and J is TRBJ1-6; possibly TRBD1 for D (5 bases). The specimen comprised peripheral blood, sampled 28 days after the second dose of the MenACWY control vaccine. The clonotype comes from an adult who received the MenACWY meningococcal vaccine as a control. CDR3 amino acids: CASTQRGMGVDNSPLHF. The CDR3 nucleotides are TGTGCCAGCACCCAGAGGGGCATGGGGGTCGATAATTCACCCCTCCACTTT.